The clone carrying this T cell receptor (beta chain) was found many times. V shed 1 base, J shed 11 bases, and the junction held 5 bases outside the gene matches. This CDR3 has 13 amino acids. Looked up from germline, CDR1 is SGDLS and CDR2 is YYNGEE. This sample was included in a study of identical twins. TCRdb itself ran the 5' RACE reads through MiXCR, one entry per CDR3 protein. The repertoire holds hundreds of thousands of distinct CDR3 sequences, with approximately 8% as singletons. This sample was also put to use in a study of yellow fever vaccine responses in identical twins.

Sequencing used memory (CD45RO+) T cells sorted from blood. The TCR comes from a woman aged 18-30 years in good health. The rearrangement uses TRBV9 and TRBJ2-2; 7 bases fit TRBD2. In nucleotides, the CDR3 is TGTGCCAGCAGCGTACTAGCGGCCAGTGAGCTGTTTTTT. Residues: CASSVLAASELFF.